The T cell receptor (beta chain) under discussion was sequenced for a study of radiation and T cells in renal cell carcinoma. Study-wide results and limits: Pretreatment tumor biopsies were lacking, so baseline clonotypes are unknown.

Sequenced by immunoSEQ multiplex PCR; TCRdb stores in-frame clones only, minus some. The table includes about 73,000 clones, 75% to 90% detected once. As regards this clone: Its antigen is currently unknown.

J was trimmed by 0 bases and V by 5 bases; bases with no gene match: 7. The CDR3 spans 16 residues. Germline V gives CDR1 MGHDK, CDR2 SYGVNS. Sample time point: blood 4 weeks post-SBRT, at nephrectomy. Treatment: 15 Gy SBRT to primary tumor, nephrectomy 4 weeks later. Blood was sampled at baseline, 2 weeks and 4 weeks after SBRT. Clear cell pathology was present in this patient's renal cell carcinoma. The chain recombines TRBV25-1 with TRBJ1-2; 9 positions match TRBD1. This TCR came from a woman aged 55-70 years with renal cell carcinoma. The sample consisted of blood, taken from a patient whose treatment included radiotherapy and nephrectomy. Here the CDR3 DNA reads TGTGCCAGCAGTCTGTCAGGACAGGGGACTAACTATGGCTACACCTTC. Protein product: CASSLSGQGTNYGYTF.